This T cell receptor (beta chain) appears in the sequencing data of a study of T cell repertoires in cytomegalovirus infection (dated by TCRdb to about 2019). In terms of the full investigation: Peptide stimulations targeted recently identified HLA-C-restricted CMV epitopes, whose presentation resists viral immunomodulation, together with well-studied HLA-B-restricted epitopes. Donor HLA type was relevant to the analysis, as public TCR beta signatures indicated carriage of CMV infection together with the matching HLA type. General study outcomes and caveats: The ex vivo response was dominated by HLA-C-restricted CMV-specific TCR beta clonotypes, which also provided the single most frequent clonotype in two of eight donors. In both this cohort and an independent roughly 330-donor cohort, the cumulative frequency of public TCR beta family members distinguished carriers of CMV infection plus the relevant HLA type.

This clonotype was seen a handful of times. No antigen is known for it. At one end the junction does not follow the germline gene, possibly because of a read error. Sequencing relied on an Illumina HiSeq 1500. TCRdb reprocessed the public reads (quality trimming at Q25 with fastp, clone calling with MiXCR) and kept in-frame beta chains. Records with the same CDR3 protein are collapsed into one entry carrying the most frequent genes and DNA. The sample has 380,000 or so distinct CDR3 sequences on record, about a third of them singletons. The ten largest clones capture about 13% of the sample. From a lookup of the germline V gene, CDR1 and CDR2 are LGHNA and YNFKEQ. Measured from the cysteine to the phenylalanine, the CDR3 is 16 residues long. Kept here is only the CDR3 DNA, which spans 48 bases and is read in frame from base 1. In light of the paper, this sample's treatment or condition label describes: in vitro stimulation with specific CMV peptide epitopes to enrich CMV-specific T cells.

The sequence joins TRBV4-2 to TRBJ2-2; matching of 5 bases hints at TRBD2 as the D gene. The specimen comprised cultured PBMCs, sampled from culture after CMV antigen stimulation. The TCR was taken from a human donor in good health (CMV status not recorded). Some clones in this sample may be carry-over from other donors' samples. The nucleotide sequence is given as TGTGCCAGCAGCCAAGAAGGAGCGGCTAACACCGGCGAGCTGTTTTTT. Its amino acids are CASSQEGAANTGELFF.